This T cell receptor (beta chain) was profiled in a study of Tregs in tolerant kidney transplant recipients. Study-level findings and limits: Changing PCR primers prevented nucleotide comparison between some patients' samples.

The data were produced by immunoSEQ multiplex PCR, yet TCRdb's version contains in-frame clones alone and is incomplete. The sample gives under 90,000 clones, 75% to 95% of which show up once; 1.6% is in the top ten. The CDR3 is 15 residues long. After removal of 2 bases from V and 2 bases from J, the junction contained 8 bases not matched to a gene. Germline values: CDR1 GTSNPN, CDR2 SVGIG (reference sequence). Mixed chimerism was transient after nonmyeloablative marrow transplants from related graft donors. CD4+CD25+CD127- Tregs, CD4+CD25- non-Tregs, CD4 and CD8 cells were sorted. To note about this clone: Antigen: not known.

The receptor was isolated from a human patient who received a combined kidney and bone marrow transplant. Some T cells may be graft donor cells. The chain uses TRBV30 and TRBJ2-7, with 8 positions matching TRBD2. The specimen was CD4+ T cells from blood (PBMCs), collected 24 months after the transplant. CDR3 DNA sequence: TGTGCCTGGAGTTGGATCGGGGGGGATCCCTACGAGCAGTACTTC. It codes for CAWSWIGGDPYEQYF.